Described below is a single TCR beta chain sequence and its context. Its target is unknown. The CDR3 runs to 15 residues. Germline CDR1 is SEHNR and CDR2 is FQNEAQ (reference sequence). The V end lost 5 bases, the J end lost 3 bases, and 17 bases lay between the germline ends. The sample belongs to a study of T cell repertoires in cytomegalovirus infection. TCRdb recomputed calls from the reads with MiXCR, one row per CDR3 protein. The repertoire holds just under 500,000 distinct CDR3 sequences, roughly a third seen once, with roughly 15% in the top ten. The V gene is TRBV7-9, the J gene TRBJ2-7; D call uncertain. Specimen: cultured PBMCs, collected from culture after CMV antigen stimulation. The clonotype was recovered from a human donor in good health (CMV status not recorded). Some clones in this sample may be carry-over from other donors' samples. CDR3 nucleotide sequence: TGTGCCAGCAGCCCGCCCCCCCCTCGTGGCTACGAGCAGTACTTC. This codes for CASSPPPPRGYEQYF.